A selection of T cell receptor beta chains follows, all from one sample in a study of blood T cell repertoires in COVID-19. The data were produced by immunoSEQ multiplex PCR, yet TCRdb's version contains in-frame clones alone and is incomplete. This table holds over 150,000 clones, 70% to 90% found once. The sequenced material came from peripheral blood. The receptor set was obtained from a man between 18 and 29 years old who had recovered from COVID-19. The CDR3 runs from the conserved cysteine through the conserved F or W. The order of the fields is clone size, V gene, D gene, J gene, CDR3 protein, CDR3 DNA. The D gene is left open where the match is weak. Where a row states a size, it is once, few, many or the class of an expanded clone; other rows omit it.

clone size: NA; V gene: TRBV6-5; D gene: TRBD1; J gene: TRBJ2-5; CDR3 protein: CASSLQGAGETQYF; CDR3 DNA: TGTGCCAGCAGTCTCCAGGGGGCGGGAGAGACCCAGTACTTC
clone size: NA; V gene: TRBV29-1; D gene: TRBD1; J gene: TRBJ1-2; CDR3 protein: CSVTPQGASGYTF; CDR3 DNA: TGCAGCGTTACCCCCCAGGGGGCTAGTGGCTACACCTTC
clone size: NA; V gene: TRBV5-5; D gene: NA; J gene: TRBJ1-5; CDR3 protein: CASSPEGPVQPQHF; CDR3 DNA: TGTGCCAGCAGCCCCGAGGGCCCCGTTCAGCCCCAGCATTTT
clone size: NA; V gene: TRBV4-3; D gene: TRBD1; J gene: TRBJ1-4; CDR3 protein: CASSQDPEGTGREKLFF; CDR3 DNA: TGCGCCAGCAGCCAAGATCCGGAGGGGACAGGGAGAGAAAAACTGTTTTTT
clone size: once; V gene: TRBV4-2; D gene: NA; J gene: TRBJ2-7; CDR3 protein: CASSQAPAGISYEQYF; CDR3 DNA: TGTGCCAGCAGCCAAGCTCCAGCGGGTATCTCCTACGAGCAGTACTTC
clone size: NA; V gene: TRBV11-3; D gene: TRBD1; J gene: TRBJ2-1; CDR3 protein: CASSTDRGSYNEQFF; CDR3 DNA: TGTGCCAGCAGCACCGACAGGGGTTCCTACAATGAGCAGTTCTTC
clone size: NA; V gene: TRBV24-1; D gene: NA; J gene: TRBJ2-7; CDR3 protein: CATSDSGLPYEQYF; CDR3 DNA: TGTGCCACCAGTGATTCCGGACTACCCTACGAGCAGTACTTC
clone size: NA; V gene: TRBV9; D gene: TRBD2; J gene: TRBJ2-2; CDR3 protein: CASSESGGNTGELFF; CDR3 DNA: TGTGCCAGCAGCGAAAGCGGGGGCAACACCGGGGAGCTGTTTTTT
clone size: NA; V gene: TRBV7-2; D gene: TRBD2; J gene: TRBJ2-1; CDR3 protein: CASSSSGTSGAREQFF; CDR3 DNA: TGTGCCAGCAGCTCCTCCGGGACTAGCGGGGCTCGGGAGCAGTTCTTC
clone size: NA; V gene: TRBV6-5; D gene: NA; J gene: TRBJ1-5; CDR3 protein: CASSSDGAHQPQHF; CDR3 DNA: TGTGCCAGCAGTTCCGATGGGGCCCATCAGCCCCAGCATTTT
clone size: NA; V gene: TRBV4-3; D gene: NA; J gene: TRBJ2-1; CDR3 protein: CASSQDGAYEQFF; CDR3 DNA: TGCGCCAGCAGCCAAGACGGAGCTTATGAGCAGTTCTTC
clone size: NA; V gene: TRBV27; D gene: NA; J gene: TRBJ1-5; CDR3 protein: CASSLDWAGGNQPQHF; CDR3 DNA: TGTGCCAGCAGTCTGGATTGGGCCGGCGGCAATCAGCCCCAGCATTTT
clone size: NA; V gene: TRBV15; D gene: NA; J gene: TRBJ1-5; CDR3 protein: CATSREGGQPQHF; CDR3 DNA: TGTGCCACCAGCAGAGAAGGAGGTCAGCCCCAGCATTTT
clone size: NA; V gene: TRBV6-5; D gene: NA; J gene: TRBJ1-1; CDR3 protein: CASSYGQPYTEAFF; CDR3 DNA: TGTGCCAGCAGTTACGGGCAGCCTTACACTGAAGCTTTCTTT